This T cell receptor beta chain was retrieved from a study of CD8 T cells in ankylosing spondylitis. Findings and limits, study-wide: What seemed typical of ankylosing spondylitis blood was a TCR beta motif built from several highly homologous variants.

A remark on this clonotype: Its antigen is not identified. Just one base apart from a much larger clone, this may be a read error.

Germline-derived CDR1 and CDR2 are ENHRY and SYGVKD. The CDR3 spans 15 residues. A quantitative 5'-RACE method, one with molecular barcodes, was used to make TCR beta libraries. TCRdb processed the 5' RACE reads anew with MiXCR; each CDR3 protein has one entry. This sample has approximately 540,000 distinct CDR3 sequences, with about an eighth found just once. The chain combines TRBV10-3 with TRBJ1-2, with D unclear. The TCR originated in a male donor with ankylosing spondylitis. What was sequenced was blood, either unsorted or a sorted T cell fraction (not recorded which). The CDR3 protein is CAVSESRESNYGYTF. The CDR3, as DNA: TGTGCCGTCAGTGAGTCGAGAGAGTCTAACTATGGCTACACCTTC.